This TCR beta chain was captured by sequencing in a study of prognosis after radiotherapy for stage I lung cancer. Study background: There were a handful of patients who developed distant metastases (median about seven months) after radiotherapy, while around 14 showed no significant progression. General study points: A fall in unique TCR clone counts followed stereotactic body radiation therapy, with medians of approximately 9,600 versus 7,200.

After removal of 5 bases from V and 2 bases from J, the junction contained 11 bases not matched to a gene. The CDR3 length is 19 residues. Germline assignment: CDR1 MNHEY and CDR2 SMNVEV (reference sequence). Multiplex PCR, run in two rounds, amplified TCR beta CDR3 from genomic DNA. Used in first-round PCR were primers specific to each TRBV and TRBJ gene. TCRdb analysed the multiplex PCR reads with MiXCR anew, one entry per CDR3 protein. The table records 12,000 to 15,000 distinct CDR3 sequences, 37% of them present only once. There are many counts of this clonotype. The antigen is not known. This clonotype was sampled from a donor at least 50 years old with non-small cell lung cancer. The sequencing used PBMCs, collected before or after stereotactic body radiation therapy (not recorded which). V is TRBV27 and J is TRBJ2-1, with TRBD2 matching over 14 bases. In DNA form, the CDR3 reads TGTGCCAGCAGTCCATCGCAGTGGACTAGCGGGAGGACCTACAATGAGCAGTTCTTC. Translated, it gives CASSPSQWTSGRTYNEQFF.